The sample holds one count of the clone carrying this T cell receptor beta chain. This sample is part of a study of OX40 agonist ivuxolimab in advanced cancers. Study-wide context: Having had anti-PD-1, anti-PD-L1 or anti-CTLA-4 therapy before was allowed, and about 40% had some.

Losses at the gene ends were 4 bases for V and 5 bases for J; bases not matched to a gene: 7. This CDR3 contains 16 residues. Looked up from germline, CDR1 is SGHKS and CDR2 is YYEKEE (reference sequence). Repertoires were generated with immunoSEQ multiplex PCR, while TCRdb's copy carries only in-frame clones and drops some. The sample has about 110,000 clones; approximately 90% are singletons. This receptor was identified in an adult with an advanced solid tumor such as melanoma, head and neck, liver or kidney cancer. The material was CD4+ or CD8+ T cells sorted from blood, obtained in a trial of the OX40 agonist ivuxolimab. This chain joins TRBV5-5 and TRBJ2-1, with 12 bases aligning to TRBD2. CDR3: CASSPMTSGRHNEQFF. DNA of the CDR3: TGTGCCAGCAGCCCCATGACTAGCGGGAGACACAATGAGCAGTTCTTC.